This T cell receptor (beta chain) was sequenced for a study of CD8+CD57+ T cells in acquired aplastic anemia. Overall study context: 3.2 ug was the average amount of DNA from sorted CD4+ and CD8+ cells.

Concerning this clonotype: Antigen specificity is unknown.

Study-wide points: Patients and controls were not found to differ significantly in CD8+ Simpson's diversity.

Both TCR beta VDJ combination and CDR3 sequence profiling were carried out. Genomic DNA was the template for this profiling. TCRdb reprocessed the reads with MiXCR, giving one entry per CDR3 protein. The table lists about 160,000 distinct CDR3 sequences, roughly 47% of them singletons. Sequencing was done on a sample of sorted CD4+, CD8+, or CD8+CD57+ T cells (not recorded which) from PBMCs. This sequence was found in a human donor in good health.

The CDR3 is CASSIGQGQETQYF. The CDR3 DNA follows: TGTGCCAGTAGTATCGGACAGGGCCAAGAGACCCAGTACTTC. V and J are TRBV19 and TRBJ2-5; 8 bases are shared with TRBD1. From germline, CDR1 is LNHDA and CDR2 SQIVND (reference sequence). V was pared by 3 bases and J by 1 base, with 1 base of the junction left unmatched. The CDR3 length is 14 residues.